This TCR beta chain was identified during a study of control samples from healthy donors and cancer patients. The method was immunoSEQ multiplex PCR; TCRdb's version includes in-frame clones alone and lacks a portion of them. The table lists about 130,000 clones, around nine tenths of them singletons. Looked up from germline, CDR1 is MGHRA and CDR2 is YSYEKL. Trimming took off 2 bases at V and 3 bases at J, with 14 bases between the two ends. The CDR3 is made up of 16 amino acids. The sample consisted of blood. The receptor comes from a man younger than 35 in good health. The rearrangement links TRBV4-1 to TRBJ1-3; D is undetermined. CDR3 nucleotides: TGCGCCAGCAGCCAATGGCCAAGGACGGGTGGAAACACCATATATTTT. Amino acid sequence: CASSQWPRTGGNTIYF.